The entry below gives a single T cell receptor beta chain sequence along with its context. What it recognizes is unknown. Clones were read by immunoSEQ multiplex PCR, and TCRdb kept only the in-frame ones, dropping some. The sample lists fewer than 100,000 clones, roughly 84% occurring once. The data were obtained in a study of Ad26.COV2.S vaccination and SARS-CoV-2 variants. General study results and limits: Substantial breadth was reportedly displayed by spike-specific CD8+ and CD4+ T cell responses after vaccination. While placebo recipients had lower spike-specific TCR breadth, vaccine recipients had more. It was found that vaccine and placebo recipients had similar non-spike TCR breadth.

This specimen was peripheral blood, taken after recovery from COVID-19. This clonotype originated in a human donor who had recovered from COVID-19.

CDR3 sequence (DNA): TGTGCCAGCAGCTTCCCCCCGGTGGAGCCCCAGCATTTT. Protein product: CASSFPPVEPQHF. The chain joins TRBV7-3 to TRBJ1-5; no clear D gene. The CDR3 is 13 amino acids. CDR1 and CDR2 (germline): SGHTA, FQGTGA. The V end was cut by 3 bases, the J end by 8 bases, with 11 bases between.